This T cell receptor beta chain was identified in a study of graft-versus-host responses after intestinal transplantation. Study at large: Every recipient underwent anti-thymocyte globulin induction, then tacrolimus and steroids for two to four years.

Germline loops: CDR1 MNHNS, CDR2 SASEGT. The CDR3 is 15 residues long. The junction had 5 bases not matched to a gene; V was cut back by 4 bases and J by 0 bases. About this clone itself: Antigen unknown.

TCRdb's table, derived via immunoSEQ multiplex PCR, lists solely in-frame clones and lacks some. The profile shows 65,000 to 90,000 clones, 89% of them singletons. V usage is TRBV6-1 and J usage is TRBJ1-1, with 7 bases fitting TRBD1. Sequenced here: unstimulated CD8+ T cells sorted from spleen or lymph node cells, sampled before intestinal transplant. This TCR came from a human donor who received an intestinal transplant. CDR3 amino acids: CASSGWTGLNTEAFF. For the CDR3, the DNA is TGTGCCAGCAGTGGGTGGACAGGCTTGAACACTGAAGCTTTCTTT.